This T cell receptor beta chain was profiled in a study of cytomegalovirus exposure and HLA in healthy donors. Points from the study as a whole: Trimming of TCR beta V- and J-genes showed a link, identified in a later analysis, to a missense DCLRE1C variant. Presence/absence results assume similar sequencing depth per donor, which may not hold. Reports indicate that TCR beta sequences accurately predicted the HLA-A and HLA-B alleles of most subjects.

The ends lost 6 bases at V and 3 bases at J; junction bases unmatched: 3. Germline CDR1 and CDR2: MDHEN and SYDVKM. The length of the CDR3 is 15 residues. The PCR was carried out with 60 Vbeta primers and 13 Jbeta primers. Generated by immunoSEQ multiplex PCR, the TCRdb table keeps only in-frame clones and is missing some. Of 150,000 or so clones in the sample, 75% were seen once. Every donor was a healthy person donating bone marrow. As to this clone: The antigen is unknown.

Sample: PBMCs. This TCR was recovered from a man younger than 35 in good health and CMV-seropositive. This chain joins TRBV28 and TRBJ2-3; 13 bases are a match to TRBD2. The chain's CDR3 is CASRLLAGGTDTQYF. CDR3 coding DNA: TGTGCCAGCAGGTTACTAGCGGGAGGGACAGATACGCAGTATTTT.